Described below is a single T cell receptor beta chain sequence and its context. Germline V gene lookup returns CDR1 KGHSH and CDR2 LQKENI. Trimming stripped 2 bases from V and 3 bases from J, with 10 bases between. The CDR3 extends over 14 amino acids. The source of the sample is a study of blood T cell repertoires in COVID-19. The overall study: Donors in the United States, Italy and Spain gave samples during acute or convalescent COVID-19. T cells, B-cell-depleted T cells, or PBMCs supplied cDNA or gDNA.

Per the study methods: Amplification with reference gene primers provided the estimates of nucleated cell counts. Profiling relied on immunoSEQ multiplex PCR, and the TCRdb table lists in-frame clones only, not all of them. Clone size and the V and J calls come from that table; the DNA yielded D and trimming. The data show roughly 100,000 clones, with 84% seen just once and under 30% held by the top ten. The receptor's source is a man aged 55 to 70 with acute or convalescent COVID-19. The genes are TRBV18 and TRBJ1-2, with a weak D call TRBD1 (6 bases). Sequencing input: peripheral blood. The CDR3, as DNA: TGTGCCAGCTCACCAAACAGGGCGGACTATGGCTACACCTTC. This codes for CASSPNRADYGYTF.